This TCR beta chain was sequenced for a study of cytomegalovirus exposure and HLA in healthy donors. Germline trimming cut 0 bases from V and 4 bases from J; bases unmatched to any gene: 3. The CDR3 extends over 15 amino acids. CDR1 is SGHVS and CDR2 is FNYEAQ in the germline V gene. Findings and caveats of the study: One later analysis reportedly identified an Asian-associated ancestry cluster that showed fewer N-insertions than the roughly 700-donor mean. It is likely that the observed cluster of highly shared sequence variants was a sequencing artifact.

The PCR contained 60 Vbeta and 13 Jbeta primers. Per the original data handling: There were tens of millions of unique TCR beta chains by a later count, and some 10 million of them were shared. Data came from immunoSEQ multiplex PCR; TCRdb stores just in-frame clones and leaves some out. The V and J calls and clone size were taken over from that table, and D and trimming were inferred from the DNA. The sample holds over 100,000 clones, around 84% seen once. In regard to this clone: Antigen unknown.

The sequence came from a man aged 25-45 years in good health and CMV-seropositive. The sequencing input was PBMCs. The chain joins TRBV7-6 to TRBJ2-1; 7 bases are shared with TRBD1. The CDR3 loop is CASSLAAGGYNEQFF. CDR3 coding DNA: TGTGCCAGCAGCTTAGCAGCAGGGGGATACAATGAGCAGTTCTTC.